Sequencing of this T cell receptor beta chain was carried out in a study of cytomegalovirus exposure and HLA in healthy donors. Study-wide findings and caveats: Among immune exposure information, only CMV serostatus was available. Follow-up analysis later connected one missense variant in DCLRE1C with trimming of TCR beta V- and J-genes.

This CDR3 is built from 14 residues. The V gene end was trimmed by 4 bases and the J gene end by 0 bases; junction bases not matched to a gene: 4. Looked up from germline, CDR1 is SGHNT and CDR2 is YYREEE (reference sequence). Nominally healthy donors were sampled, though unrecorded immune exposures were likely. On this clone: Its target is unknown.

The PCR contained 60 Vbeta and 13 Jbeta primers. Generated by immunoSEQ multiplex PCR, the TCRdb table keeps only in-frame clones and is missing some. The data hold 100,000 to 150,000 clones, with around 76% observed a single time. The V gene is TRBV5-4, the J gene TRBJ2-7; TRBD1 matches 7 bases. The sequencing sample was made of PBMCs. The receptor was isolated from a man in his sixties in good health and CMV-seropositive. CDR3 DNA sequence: TGTGCCAGCAGCCTGGGACAGAACTCCTACGAGCAGTACTTC. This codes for CASSLGQNSYEQYF.